The entry that follows covers one T cell receptor (beta chain) sequence. Method: immunoSEQ multiplex PCR; TCRdb's copy keeps in-frame clones and lacks some. In the table there are a few million clones, more than 80% of which are singletons. The V end lost 1 base, the J end lost 8 bases, and 9 bases lay between the germline ends. Germline CDR1 SGHVS, CDR2 FNYEAQ. The CDR3 contains 13 residues. The study enrolled healthy HIV-negative adults without recent acute infections or vaccinations as donors. This entry is derived from a study of shared clonotypes between healthy human individuals. The chain has TRBV7-6 and TRBJ2-4; no definite D call. Sample: naive CD4+ T cells from PBMCs. Subset indicated: CD45RA+ positively selected. The receptor comes from a young man in good health. Some clones in this sample may be carry-over from other donors' samples. The CDR3 bases are TGTGCCAGCAGCTTAGGATCGGCGGACATTCAGTACTTC. Translated, it gives CASSLGSADIQYF.